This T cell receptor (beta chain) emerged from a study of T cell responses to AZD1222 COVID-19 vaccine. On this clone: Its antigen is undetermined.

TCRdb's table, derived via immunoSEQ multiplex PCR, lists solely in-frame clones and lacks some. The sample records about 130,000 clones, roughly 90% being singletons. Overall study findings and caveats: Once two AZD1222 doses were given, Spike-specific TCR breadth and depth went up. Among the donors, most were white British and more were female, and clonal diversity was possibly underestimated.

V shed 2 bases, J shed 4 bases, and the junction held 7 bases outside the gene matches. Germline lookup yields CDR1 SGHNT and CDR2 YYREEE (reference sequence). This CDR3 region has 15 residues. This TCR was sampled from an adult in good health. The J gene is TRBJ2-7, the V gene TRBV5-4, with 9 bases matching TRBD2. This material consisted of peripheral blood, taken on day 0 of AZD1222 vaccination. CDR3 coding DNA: TGTGCCAGCAGCTTCCTGACTAGCGGCATTTACGAGCAGTACTTC. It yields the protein CASSFLTSGIYEQYF.